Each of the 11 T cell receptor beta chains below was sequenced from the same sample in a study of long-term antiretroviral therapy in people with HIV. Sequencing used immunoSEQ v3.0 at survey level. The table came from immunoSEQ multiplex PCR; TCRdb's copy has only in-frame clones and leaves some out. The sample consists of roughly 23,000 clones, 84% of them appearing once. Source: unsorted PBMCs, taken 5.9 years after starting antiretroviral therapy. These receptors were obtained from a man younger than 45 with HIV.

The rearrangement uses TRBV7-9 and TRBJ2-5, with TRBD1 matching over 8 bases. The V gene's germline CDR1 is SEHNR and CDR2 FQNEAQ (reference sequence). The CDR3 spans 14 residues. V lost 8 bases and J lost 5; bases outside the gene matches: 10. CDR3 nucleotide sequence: TGTGCCAGCGTAAAATCGACAGGGGTGGAGACCCAGTACTTC. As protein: CASVKSTGVETQYF.

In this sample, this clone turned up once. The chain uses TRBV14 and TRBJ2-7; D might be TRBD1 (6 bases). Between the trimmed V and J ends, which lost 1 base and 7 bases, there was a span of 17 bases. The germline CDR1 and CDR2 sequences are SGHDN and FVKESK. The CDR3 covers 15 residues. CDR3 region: CASSQGLYRAGEQYF. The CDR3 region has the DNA TGTGCCAGCAGCCAAGGCCTTTACAGGGCCGGGGAGCAGTACTTC.

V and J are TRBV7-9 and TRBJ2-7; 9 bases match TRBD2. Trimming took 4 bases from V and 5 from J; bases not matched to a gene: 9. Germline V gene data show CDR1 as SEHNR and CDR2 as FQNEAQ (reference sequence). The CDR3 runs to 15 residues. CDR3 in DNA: TGTGCCAGCAGCTCAAGACTAGCGGAGCACCACGAGCAGTACTTC. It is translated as CASSSRLAEHHEQYF.

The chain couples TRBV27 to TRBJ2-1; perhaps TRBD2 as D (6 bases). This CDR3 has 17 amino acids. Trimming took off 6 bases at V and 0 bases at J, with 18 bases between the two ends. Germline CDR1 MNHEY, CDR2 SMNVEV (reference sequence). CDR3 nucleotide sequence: TGTGCCAGCAGGCGGCTAGCGACCCGGAGCTCCTACAATGAGCAGTTCTTC. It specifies CASRRLATRSSYNEQFF.

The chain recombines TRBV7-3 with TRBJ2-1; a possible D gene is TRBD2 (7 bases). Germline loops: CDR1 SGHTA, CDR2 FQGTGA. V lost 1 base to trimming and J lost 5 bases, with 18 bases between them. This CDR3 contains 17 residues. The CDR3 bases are TGTGCCAGCAGCTTAAGACGGGGGGCGGGAGCCGACAATGAGCAGTTCTTC. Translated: CASSLRRGAGADNEQFF.

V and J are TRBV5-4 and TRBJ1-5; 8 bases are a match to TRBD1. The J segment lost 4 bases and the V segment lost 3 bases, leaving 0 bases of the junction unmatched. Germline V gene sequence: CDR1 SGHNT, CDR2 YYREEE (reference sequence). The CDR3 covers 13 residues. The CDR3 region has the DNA TGTGCCAGCAGCTGGACAGGGAATCAGCCCCAGCATTTT. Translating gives CASSWTGNQPQHF. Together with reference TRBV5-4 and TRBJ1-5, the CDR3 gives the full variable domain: ETGVTQSPTHLIKTRGQQVTLRCSSQSGHNTVSWYQQALGQGPQFIFQYYREEENGRGNFPPRFSGLQFPNYSSELNVNALELDDSALYLCASSWTGNQPQHFGDGTRLSIL.

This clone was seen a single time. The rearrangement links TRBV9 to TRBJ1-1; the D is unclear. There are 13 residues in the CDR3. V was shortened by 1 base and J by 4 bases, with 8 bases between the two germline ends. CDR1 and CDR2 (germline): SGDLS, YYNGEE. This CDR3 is CASSVSTGTEAFF. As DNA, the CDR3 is TGTGCCAGCAGCGTATCTACGGGCACTGAAGCTTTCTTT.

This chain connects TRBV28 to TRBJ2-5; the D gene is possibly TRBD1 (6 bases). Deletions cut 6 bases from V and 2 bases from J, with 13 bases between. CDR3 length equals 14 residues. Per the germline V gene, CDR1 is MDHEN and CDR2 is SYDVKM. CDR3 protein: CASRPQGLQETQYF. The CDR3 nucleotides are TGTGCCAGCAGACCACAGGGTCTACAAGAGACCCAGTACTTC.

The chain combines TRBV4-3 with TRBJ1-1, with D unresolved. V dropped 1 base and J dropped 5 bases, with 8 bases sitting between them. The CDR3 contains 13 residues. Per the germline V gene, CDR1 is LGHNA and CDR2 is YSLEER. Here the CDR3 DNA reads TGCGCCAGCAGCCAAGTGAAGTGGACTGAAGCTTTCTTT. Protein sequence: CASSQVKWTEAFF.

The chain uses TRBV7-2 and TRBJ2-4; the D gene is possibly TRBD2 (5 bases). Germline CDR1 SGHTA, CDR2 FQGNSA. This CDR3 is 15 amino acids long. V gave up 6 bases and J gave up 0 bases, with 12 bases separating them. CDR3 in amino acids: CASRGEVGAKNIQYF. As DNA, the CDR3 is TGTGCCAGCAGGGGAGAAGTCGGAGCCAAAAACATTCAGTACTTC.

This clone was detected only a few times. The CDR3: CASSLVGQAEAFF. Here the CDR3 DNA reads TGTGCCAGCAGCTTAGTAGGGCAGGCTGAAGCTTTCTTT. J is TRBJ1-1 and V is TRBV7-9; D not resolved. CDR1 is SEHNR and CDR2 is FQNEAQ in the germline V gene (reference sequence). The V end was cut by 1 base, the J end by 6 bases, with 9 bases between. CDR3 length: 13 residues.